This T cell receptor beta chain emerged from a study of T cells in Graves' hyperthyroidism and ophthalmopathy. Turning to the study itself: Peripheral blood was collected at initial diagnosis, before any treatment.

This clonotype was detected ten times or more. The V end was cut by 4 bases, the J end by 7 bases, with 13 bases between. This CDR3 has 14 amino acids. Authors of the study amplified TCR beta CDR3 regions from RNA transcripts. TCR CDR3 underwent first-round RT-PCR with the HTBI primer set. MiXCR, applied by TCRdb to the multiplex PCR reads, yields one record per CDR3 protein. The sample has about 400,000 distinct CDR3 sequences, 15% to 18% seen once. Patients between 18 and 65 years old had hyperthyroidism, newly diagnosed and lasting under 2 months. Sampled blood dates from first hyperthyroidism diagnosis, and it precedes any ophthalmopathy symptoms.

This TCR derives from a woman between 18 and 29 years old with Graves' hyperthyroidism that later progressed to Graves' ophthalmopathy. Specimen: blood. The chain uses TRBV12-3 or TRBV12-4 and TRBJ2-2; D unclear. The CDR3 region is CASSYSRRSGELFF. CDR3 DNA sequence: TGTGCCAGCAGTTATAGCAGGCGCAGCGGGGAGCTGTTTTTT.